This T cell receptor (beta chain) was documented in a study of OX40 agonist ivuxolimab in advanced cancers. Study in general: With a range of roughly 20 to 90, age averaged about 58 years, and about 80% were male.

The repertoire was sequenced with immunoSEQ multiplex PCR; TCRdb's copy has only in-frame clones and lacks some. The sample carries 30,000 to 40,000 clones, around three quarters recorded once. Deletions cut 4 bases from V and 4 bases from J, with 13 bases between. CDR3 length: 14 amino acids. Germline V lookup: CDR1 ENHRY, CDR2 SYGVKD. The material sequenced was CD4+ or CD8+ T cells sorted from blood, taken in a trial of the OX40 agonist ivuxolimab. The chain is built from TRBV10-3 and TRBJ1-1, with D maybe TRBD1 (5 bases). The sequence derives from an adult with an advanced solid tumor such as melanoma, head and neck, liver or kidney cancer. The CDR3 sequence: CAISAQQGRTEAFF. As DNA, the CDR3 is TGTGCCATCAGTGCTCAGCAGGGTCGCACTGAAGCTTTCTTT.